Following are 6 T cell receptor beta chains from one sample sequenced in a study of response to subunit inactivated influenza vaccine. TCRdb used MiXCR to reprocess the RT-PCR reads, holding one entry per CDR3 protein. The profile shows a few hundred thousand distinct CDR3 sequences, 10% to 11% of them singletons. The sample was PBMCs from blood, taken around seven weeks after vaccination. These receptors were taken from a man aged 50 or older who received an inactivated influenza vaccine.

Note on this clonotype: Just one base apart from a much larger clone, this may be a read error. V is TRBV5-1 and J is TRBJ2-1; 8 nucleotides agree with TRBD2. This CDR3 contains 15 residues. The germline V gene has CDR1 SGHRS and CDR2 YFSETQ. The CDR3 reads CASSLSRGGNKEQFF. In DNA form, the CDR3 reads TGCGCCAGCAGCTTAAGCCGGGGGGGCAACAAAGAGCAGTTCTTC.

This clonotype was seen only a few times. One end of the junction fails to match germline, which may point to a read error. V is TRBV29-1 and J is TRBJ2-5; D remains unclear. This CDR3 contains 12 residues. Germline V gene data show CDR1 as SQVTM and CDR2 as ANQGSEA. The CDR3 DNA reads TGCAGCGTTGAAGAACAATTAGAGTCCCAGTACTTC. Protein: CSVEEQLESQYF.

The CDR3 nucleotides are TGCGCCAGCAGCTTGGGAGATGGGGTGATTGCGACCCAGTACTTC. Translation: CASSLGDGVIATQYF. The rearrangement links TRBV5-1 to TRBJ2-5; unclear D gene. Trimming cost V 0 bases and J 7 bases, with 16 bases left between them. Germline CDR1 reads SGHRS; CDR2 reads YFSETQ. The CDR3 consists of 15 residues.

This clonotype was observed a handful of times. The chain combines TRBV29-1 with TRBJ2-7; D may correspond to TRBD1 or TRBD2 (5 bases each). The length of the CDR3 is 12 residues. Per the germline V gene, CDR1 is SQVTM and CDR2 is ANQGSEA. V lost 1 base and J 5 bases, leaving 9 bases between the germline ends. In nucleotides, the CDR3 is TGCAGCGTTGAAGTCTGGGGGAACGAGCAGTACTTC. Translation gives CSVEVWGNEQYF.

Only a few counts were recorded for this clonotype. V usage is TRBV12-3 or TRBV12-4 and J usage is TRBJ2-1, with TRBD2 identical over 8 bases. V gave up 4 bases and J gave up 6 bases; unmatched junction bases: 8. The CDR3 sequence is 15 residues long. In DNA form, the CDR3 reads TGTGCCAGCAGTTCCCAAGCGGGGGCCTCCAATGAGCAGTTCTTC. This translates into CASSSQAGASNEQFF.

This clonotype was counted many times. An end of the junction does not agree with germline; a read error may underlie this. The genes are TRBV10-3 and TRBJ1-2; D gene unclear. CDR1 ENHRY and CDR2 SYGVKD come from the germline V gene. The CDR3 is 13 residues long. For the CDR3, the DNA is TGTGCCATCAGCGCAAGTACTAACCATGGCTACACCTTC. Its protein product is CAISASTNHGYTF.